This TCR beta chain is drawn from a study of patients and donors after allogeneic stem cell transplantation (dated by TCRdb to the early 2020s). A remark on this clonotype: The antigen it recognizes is unknown. No qualities accompany the bases; no much larger clone lies one base away.

The protocol used for the library was RT-PCR. Sequencer: NextSeq 550. TCRdb's own reprocessing of the public reads used fastp at Q25 and MiXCR and kept productive beta chains. A single entry per CDR3 protein holds the most common genes and DNA from its merged rows. The sample table lists 920,000 or so distinct CDR3 sequences, 15% to 20% of them with a count of one. The leading ten clones occupy around 6% of the sample. V lost 2 bases and J lost 0 bases, and the count of bases not matched to a germline gene is 2. From the germline V gene (reference sequence), CDR1 is LGHDT and CDR2 is YNNKEL. The CDR3, from cysteine to phenylalanine, totals 16 residues. Of the read, only the CDR3 DNA is kept; its 48 bases are in frame from base 1.

Material for sequencing was blood, either unsorted or a sorted T cell fraction (not recorded which). In this chain, TRBV3-1 is recombined with TRBJ2-1; the central 9 bases match TRBD2. This TCR was sampled from a human donor who was either an allogeneic HSCT recipient or a stem cell or donor lymphocyte infusion donor (not recorded which). It is not recorded whose cells these are; they may come from a transplant donor. The CDR3 loop reads CASSQQRGDSYNEQFF. The bases read TGTGCCAGCAGCCAACAGCGGGGGGACTCCTACAATGAGCAGTTCTTC.